This T cell receptor (beta chain) was sequenced for a study of cytomegalovirus exposure and HLA in healthy donors. Broader study findings: DRB1 showed the most TCR associations and HLA-C the fewest in a later analysis, as rates varied by HLA locus.

In the PCR, 60 Vbeta and 13 Jbeta primers were used. Original data processing: The count from a later analysis was about 80 million unique TCR beta chains, some 10 million of them shared. Generated by immunoSEQ multiplex PCR, the TCRdb table keeps only in-frame clones and is missing some. Clone size and V and J calls were adopted from that table, with D and trimming inferred from the DNA. The repertoire holds 150,000 to 200,000 clones, with approximately 12% as singletons. V was clipped by 4 bases and J by 4 bases; unmatched bases: 12. Germline assignment: CDR1 SGHRS and CDR2 YFSETQ. The CDR3 is 16 residues long. Worth noting for this clone: Its cognate antigen is unknown.

The receptor was isolated from a man aged 45-65 years in good health and CMV-seropositive. This chain connects TRBV5-1 to TRBJ2-5; 8 bases match TRBD1. Source material: PBMCs. The CDR3 sequence is CASSPPGQGTGETQYF. The CDR3 nucleotides are TGCGCCAGCAGCCCCCCCGGACAGGGCACGGGAGAGACCCAGTACTTC.